These T cell receptor beta chains were read from a single sample in a study of OX40 agonist ivuxolimab in advanced cancers. The table came from immunoSEQ multiplex PCR; TCRdb's copy has only in-frame clones and leaves some out. The data contain over 65,000 clones, 84% of them seen just once; the ten biggest clones take up 0.4% to 0.5%. Specimen: CD4+ or CD8+ T cells sorted from blood, collected in a trial of the OX40 agonist ivuxolimab. The receptors were gathered from an adult with an advanced solid tumor such as melanoma, head and neck, liver or kidney cancer. CDR3s include the opening cysteine and the closing phenylalanine or tryptophan. D genes are given only for firm matches. Clone size appears in some rows only: once, few, many, or a class for an expanded clone.

clone size: .; D gene: TRBD2; V gene: TRBV5-1; J gene: TRBJ2-2; CDR3 length: 17; CDR3 protein: CASSWGLAGANTGELFF; CDR3 DNA: TGCGCCAGCAGCTGGGGACTAGCGGGGGCAAACACCGGGGAGCTGTTTTTT
clone size: once; D gene: .; V gene: TRBV25-1; J gene: TRBJ2-1; CDR3 length: 17; CDR3 protein: CASSEYLGSGTYNEQFF; CDR3 DNA: TGTGCCAGCAGTGAATATTTGGGCTCTGGTACTTACAATGAGCAGTTCTTC
clone size: .; D gene: TRBD2; V gene: TRBV6-5; J gene: TRBJ2-7; CDR3 length: 16; CDR3 protein: CASSYTRLAGTYEQYF; CDR3 DNA: TGTGCCAGCAGTTACACCAGACTAGCGGGGACCTACGAGCAGTACTTC
clone size: .; D gene: .; V gene: TRBV9; J gene: TRBJ2-6; CDR3 length: 20; CDR3 protein: CASSVVSKATLVSGANVLTF; CDR3 DNA: TGTGCCAGCAGCGTAGTGAGTAAGGCCACGCTAGTCTCTGGGGCCAACGTCCTGACTTTC
clone size: .; D gene: TRBD1; V gene: TRBV7-6; J gene: TRBJ1-3; CDR3 length: 20; CDR3 protein: CASSLVTGTGGAGSGNTIYF; CDR3 DNA: TGTGCCAGCAGCTTAGTTACCGGGACAGGGGGCGCAGGTTCTGGAAACACCATATATTTT
clone size: .; D gene: .; V gene: TRBV5-6; J gene: TRBJ2-3; CDR3 length: 15; CDR3 protein: CASSPGPRATDTQYF; CDR3 DNA: TGTGCCAGCAGCCCCGGGCCAAGGGCCACAGATACGCAGTATTTT
clone size: .; D gene: TRBD1; V gene: TRBV23-1; J gene: TRBJ2-3; CDR3 length: 16; CDR3 protein: CASSQLRTGGTDTQYF; CDR3 DNA: TGCGCCAGCAGTCAATTGCGGACAGGGGGCACAGATACGCAGTATTTT
clone size: .; D gene: .; V gene: TRBV9; J gene: TRBJ1-3; CDR3 length: 17; CDR3 protein: CASSVDGGKASGNTIYF; CDR3 DNA: TGTGCCAGCAGCGTAGACGGGGGGAAAGCCTCTGGAAACACCATATATTTT
clone size: once; D gene: TRBD1; V gene: TRBV30; J gene: TRBJ1-6; CDR3 length: 13; CDR3 protein: CAWSQTGGSPLHF; CDR3 DNA: TGTGCCTGGAGTCAGACAGGGGGGTCACCCCTCCACTTT
clone size: .; D gene: .; V gene: TRBV7-2; J gene: TRBJ2-4; CDR3 length: 14; CDR3 protein: CASSRPGRGNIQYF; CDR3 DNA: TGTGCCAGCAGCCGCCCGGGACGGGGAAACATTCAGTACTTC
clone size: .; D gene: .; V gene: TRBV19; J gene: TRBJ2-3; CDR3 length: 11; CDR3 protein: CASSTGYTQYF; CDR3 DNA: TGTGCCAGTAGTACAGGGTATACGCAGTATTTT
clone size: once; D gene: .; V gene: TRBV28; J gene: TRBJ2-5; CDR3 length: 14; CDR3 protein: CASTPLAGRQTQYF; CDR3 DNA: TGTGCCAGCACCCCCCTGGCAGGGCGTCAGACCCAGTACTTC
clone size: few; D gene: .; V gene: TRBV5-4; J gene: TRBJ2-7; CDR3 length: 13; CDR3 protein: CASSRNLAYEQYF; CDR3 DNA: TGTGCCAGCAGCCGAAACCTAGCCTACGAGCAGTACTTC
clone size: .; D gene: .; V gene: TRBV7-2; J gene: TRBJ2-5; CDR3 length: 13; CDR3 protein: CASRGAGEETQYF; CDR3 DNA: TGTGCCAGCAGGGGGGCGGGAGAGGAGACCCAGTACTTC
clone size: .; D gene: .; V gene: TRBV2; J gene: TRBJ1-1; CDR3 length: 14; CDR3 protein: CASSDRVRGTEAFF; CDR3 DNA: TGTGCCAGCAGTGATAGAGTTCGGGGGACTGAAGCTTTCTTT
clone size: .; D gene: .; V gene: TRBV7-8; J gene: TRBJ1-1; CDR3 length: 15; CDR3 protein: CASSLSGRGNTEAFF; CDR3 DNA: TGTGCCAGCAGCTTATCAGGCAGGGGGAACACTGAAGCTTTCTTT
clone size: .; D gene: .; V gene: TRBV5-1; J gene: TRBJ2-7; CDR3 length: 12; CDR3 protein: CASSLARSEQYF; CDR3 DNA: TGCGCCAGCAGCTTGGCCAGGAGCGAGCAGTACTTC
clone size: few; D gene: .; V gene: TRBV7-9; J gene: TRBJ1-2; CDR3 length: 12; CDR3 protein: CASSHQADGYTF; CDR3 DNA: TGTGCCAGCAGCCACCAGGCCGATGGCTACACCTTC
clone size: .; D gene: .; V gene: TRBV18; J gene: TRBJ1-3; CDR3 length: 14; CDR3 protein: CASSRISSGNTIYF; CDR3 DNA: TGTGCCAGCTCAAGGATTTCTTCTGGAAACACCATATATTTT
clone size: .; D gene: TRBD1; V gene: TRBV7-9; J gene: TRBJ2-5; CDR3 length: 16; CDR3 protein: CASSLGDSGFQETQYF; CDR3 DNA: TGTGCCAGCAGCTTAGGGGACAGTGGATTCCAAGAGACCCAGTACTTC
clone size: .; D gene: .; V gene: TRBV5-4; J gene: TRBJ2-3; CDR3 length: 17; CDR3 protein: CASSLNTGWTSTDTQYF; CDR3 DNA: TGTGCCAGCAGCTTGAACACAGGGTGGACCAGCACAGATACGCAGTATTTT
clone size: .; D gene: TRBD1; V gene: TRBV6-1; J gene: TRBJ1-2; CDR3 length: 14; CDR3 protein: CASSELGTARGWTF; CDR3 DNA: TGTGCCAGCAGTGAGCTCGGGACAGCGAGGGGTTGGACCTTC
clone size: .; D gene: .; V gene: TRBV6-1; J gene: TRBJ1-6; CDR3 length: 13; CDR3 protein: CASSQGPVSPLHF; CDR3 DNA: TGTGCCAGCTCACAGGGTCCCGTTTCACCCCTCCACTTT
clone size: .; D gene: .; V gene: TRBV6-5; J gene: TRBJ2-7; CDR3 length: 14; CDR3 protein: CASSSLSAGREQYF; CDR3 DNA: TGTGCCAGCAGTTCCCTGTCGGCGGGACGCGAGCAGTACTTC